The 28 T cell receptor beta chains below all came from one sample that was sequenced in a study of shared T cell receptors in the human thymus. The method was immunoSEQ multiplex PCR; TCRdb's version includes in-frame clones alone and lacks a portion of them. The sample records about 400,000 clones, around 93% being singletons. Specimen: thymocytes. These receptors all come from a human donor.

This clone was observed once. The CDR3, as DNA: TGTGCCAGCAGCCCAGGACTAGCGGGAGGGCCCTCCTACGAGCAGTACTTC. Amino acid sequence: CASSPGLAGGPSYEQYF. The chain joins TRBV7-6 to TRBJ2-7, with TRBD2 matching 15 bases. The CDR3 has 17 amino acids. Germline V gene lookup returns CDR1 SGHVS and CDR2 FNYEAQ. The V segment lost 5 bases and the J segment 0 bases; nucleotides outside the gene matches: 5.

The genes are TRBV6-1 and TRBJ2-2; D ambiguous. Per the germline V gene, CDR1 is MNHNS and CDR2 is SASEGT. Deletions cut 3 bases from V and 5 bases from J, with 13 bases between. The CDR3 runs to 15 residues. The CDR3 DNA is TGTGCCAGCAGTGAGGAGAGAGTCAAGACCGGGGAGCTGTTTTTT. Residues: CASSEERVKTGELFF.

V usage is TRBV12-5 and J usage is TRBJ2-1, with 13 nucleotides matching TRBD2. Per germline, CDR1 LGHNT and CDR2 FRNRAP. The CDR3 length is 15 residues. CDR3 protein: CASLLGLAGEGEQFF. Written as DNA, the CDR3 is TGTGCCTCCCTCCTCGGACTAGCGGGAGAAGGTGAGCAGTTCTTC.

The rearrangement joins TRBV27 to TRBJ2-1; TRBD1 agrees at 7 bases. After removal of 6 bases from V and 3 bases from J, the junction contained 8 bases not matched to a gene. The germline V gene has CDR1 MNHEY and CDR2 SMNVEV (reference sequence). This CDR3 spans 15 amino acids. CDR3 sequence reads: CASRYRDRHYNEQFF. CDR3 DNA: TGTGCCAGCAGATACCGGGACAGACACTACAATGAGCAGTTCTTC.

This chain uses TRBV5-3 with TRBJ2-1, with TRBD2 matching over 13 bases. TRBV5-3 is placed among ORFs of uncertain function. The CDR3 contains 19 residues. V lost 2 bases and J lost 2; bases outside the gene matches: 10. This chain's CDR3 is CARSLYGLAGVSPYNEQFF. The CDR3 bases are TGTGCCAGAAGCTTATATGGACTAGCGGGAGTGTCCCCCTACAATGAGCAGTTCTTC.

This chain uses TRBV4-3 with TRBJ2-1, with D perhaps matching TRBD2 (6 bases). The ends were cut back, 4 bases at V and 3 bases at J, with 16 bases in the middle. The CDR3 length is 16 residues. Germline V gene sequence: CDR1 LGHNA, CDR2 YSLEER. The CDR3 sequence is CASSPGLGEVYNEQFF. DNA for the CDR3: TGCGCCAGCAGCCCGGGTCTGGGGGAGGTCTACAATGAGCAGTTCTTC.

This rearrangement joins TRBV6-5 to TRBJ1-2; D perhaps matches TRBD1 (5 bases). Germline V gene lookup returns CDR1 MNHEY and CDR2 SVGAGI. CDR3 length: 15 amino acids. The V gene lost 6 bases and the J gene lost 0 bases, with 14 bases spanning the gap. CDR3 amino acids: CASRPGTEANYGYTF. The CDR3 bases are TGTGCCAGCAGGCCCGGGACGGAAGCTAACTATGGCTACACCTTC.

The chain's CDR3 is CASSPREGGRRETQYF. The CDR3 DNA sequence: TGTGCCAGCTCACCACGGGAAGGCGGGAGACGAGAGACCCAGTACTTC. The V gene is TRBV18, the J gene TRBJ2-5, with 7 bases identical to TRBD2. Per germline, CDR1 KGHSH and CDR2 LQKENI. The CDR3 covers 16 residues. With 1 base clipped from V and 4 bases from J, the junction kept 9 bases outside the gene matches.

The rearrangement links TRBV30 to TRBJ2-7; 9 nucleotides agree with TRBD2. Germline CDR1 reads GTSNPN; CDR2 reads SVGIG (reference sequence). The trim removed 4 bases at V and 3 bases at J, leaving 4 bases unmatched. This CDR3 has 13 amino acids. The CDR3, as DNA: TGTGCCTGGAACCTAGCGGGACACTACGAGCAGTACTTC. This codes for CAWNLAGHYEQYF.

This rearrangement joins TRBV30 to TRBJ1-4; D is possibly TRBD1 (5 bases). With 0 bases removed from V and 8 bases from J, the gap between germline ends came to 16 bases. This CDR3 has 15 amino acids. Germline values: CDR1 GTSNPN, CDR2 SVGIG (reference sequence). The CDR3 protein is CAWSVHGGVKEKLFF. The DNA of the CDR3 is TGTGCCTGGAGTGTACATGGGGGGGTCAAGGAAAAACTGTTTTTT.

The V call is TRBV14, the J call TRBJ1-4; no firm D call. The germline V gene has CDR1 SGHDN and CDR2 FVKESK. V lost 0 bases and J 5 bases, leaving 13 bases between the germline ends. The CDR3 spans 16 residues. CDR3 coding DNA: TGTGCCAGCAGCCAAGATCGATCGGCGCGGAATGAAAAACTGTTTTTT. It codes for CASSQDRSARNEKLFF.

This sequence joins TRBV7-2 and TRBJ2-7; D ambiguous. V lost 2 bases and J 7 bases, leaving 12 bases between the germline ends. Germline V gene data show CDR1 as SGHTA and CDR2 as FQGNSA. The CDR3 contains 13 residues. In DNA form, the CDR3 reads TGTGCCAGCAGCTTACCCCCCTCCTCTGAGCAGTACTTC. Translation: CASSLPPSSEQYF.

The chain couples TRBV2 to TRBJ2-7; TRBD2 might be the D (6 bases). CDR3 length: 13 residues. Between the trimmed V and J ends, which lost 6 bases and 6 bases, there was a span of 15 bases. Germline CDR1 SNHLY, CDR2 FYNNEI. The CDR3 DNA reads as TGTGCCAGCAGCGACCGACTAGACTGCGAGCAGTACTTC. This codes for CASSDRLDCEQYF.

V gene TRBV14 combines with J gene TRBJ2-5; TRBD2 agrees at 12 bases. This CDR3 spans 19 amino acids. The V segment lost 3 bases and the J segment 5 bases; nucleotides outside the gene matches: 16. Looked up from germline, CDR1 is SGHDN and CDR2 is FVKESK. The CDR3 here is CASSHKGPSGREIGETQYF. CDR3 in DNA: TGTGCCAGCAGCCATAAGGGTCCTAGCGGGAGGGAAATTGGGGAGACCCAGTACTTC.

The chain is built from TRBV12-1 and TRBJ2-2; the table names TRBD2, a call not compared with the DNA. TRBV12-1 is reported as a pseudogene. This CDR3 is built from 14 residues. CDR3: CASSFRENTGELFF. The CDR3 coding sequence is TGTGCCAGCAGCTTTCGAGAGAACACCGGGGAGCTGTTTTTT.

The V and J genes are TRBV4-3 and TRBJ2-3; 11 nucleotides agree with TRBD2. CDR1 is LGHNA, CDR2 YSLEER, per germline. V dropped 0 bases and J dropped 2; count of bases not matched to a gene: 13. The CDR3 consists of 20 residues. CDR3 coding DNA: TGCGCCAGCAGCCAAGAAACCCCGGGACTAGCGGACCCCCCCACAGATACGCAGTATTTT. Protein: CASSQETPGLADPPTDTQYF.

The chain is built from TRBV6-1 and TRBJ2-4, with TRBD1 as a possible D gene (6 bases). The germline gives CDR1 MNHNS, CDR2 SASEGT. The ends were cut back, 1 base at V and 4 bases at J, with 14 bases in the middle. The CDR3 is 16 amino acids. CDR3 bases: TGTGCCAGCAGTGAAGGAGGGGAGAGGGGGAAAAACATTCAGTACTTC. Translation: CASSEGGERGKNIQYF.

The chain carries TRBV6-5 and TRBJ2-3, with 11 bases identical to TRBD2. Trimming took 4 bases from V and 4 from J; bases not matched to a gene: 7. Looked up from germline, CDR1 is MNHEY and CDR2 is SVGAGI. The CDR3 is 16 amino acids. CDR3 region: CASSWVTSGKPDTQYF. The CDR3 DNA reads as TGTGCCAGCAGTTGGGTGACTAGCGGGAAGCCAGATACGCAGTATTTT.

The chain is built from TRBV19 and TRBJ2-6; D is possibly TRBD1 (6 bases). CDR1 and CDR2 from the germline V gene are LNHDA and SQIVND (reference sequence). Trimming stripped 5 bases from V and 4 bases from J, with 9 bases between. CDR3 length: 14 residues. The CDR3 DNA reads TGTGCCAGTAGTTTCAGGGGAGGGGCCAACGTCCTGACTTTC. It specifies CASSFRGGANVLTF.

The rearrangement links TRBV16 to TRBJ1-1; 9 bases match TRBD1. In germline, CDR1 is KGHSY, CDR2 FQNENV. The junction had 1 base not matched to a gene; V was cut back by 4 bases and J by 1 base. The CDR3 is 14 amino acids. The CDR3 sequence is CASSRDRANTEAFF. CDR3 coding DNA: TGTGCCAGCAGCCGGGACAGGGCGAACACTGAAGCTTTCTTT.

This chain uses TRBV14 with TRBJ1-1, with TRBD1 matching over 8 bases. Germline CDR1 and CDR2: SGHDN and FVKESK. The CDR3 is 16 amino acids. V was clipped by 4 bases and J by 0 bases; unmatched bases: 7. DNA of the CDR3: TGTGCCAGCAGCCCTTCAGGGGGCTACATGAACACTGAAGCTTTCTTT. Encoded protein: CASSPSGGYMNTEAFF.

The chain has TRBV28 and TRBJ2-7, with 14 nucleotides matching TRBD2. Germline CDR1 and CDR2: MDHEN and SYDVKM. With 3 bases clipped from V and 0 bases from J, the junction kept 7 bases outside the gene matches. The CDR3 runs to 18 residues. CDR3 nucleotide sequence: TGTGCCAGCAGTTTTCCGTGGGGGACTAGCGGGAGCTCCTACGAGCAGTACTTC. Translating gives CASSFPWGTSGSSYEQYF.

The sample holds a few counts of this clone. The J gene is TRBJ2-7, the V gene TRBV11-2, with D possibly TRBD1 on 6 matching bases. Germline V gene data show CDR1 as SGHAT and CDR2 as FQNNGV. Deletions cut 4 bases from V and 0 bases from J, with 10 bases between. The CDR3 sequence is 14 residues long. The CDR3 reads CASSSHRVSYEQYF. The DNA for the CDR3 is TGTGCCAGCAGCTCTCACAGGGTCTCCTACGAGCAGTACTTC.

This sequence joins TRBV19 and TRBJ2-7; 8 nucleotides line up with TRBD1. V gave up 2 bases and J gave up 1 base; unmatched junction bases: 7. This CDR3 region has 16 residues. Germline CDR1 and CDR2: LNHDA and SQIVND (reference sequence). The CDR3 DNA reads TGTGCCAGTAGTATATCCCAGGGGGCCAGTTCCTACGAGCAGTACTTC. Translation gives CASSISQGASSYEQYF.

The chain has TRBV5-6 and TRBJ2-1, with 12 nucleotides matching TRBD2. The CDR3 loop spans 15 amino acids. The V and J ends lost 3 bases and 8 bases, in that order; junction bases with no gene match: 6. Germline CDR1 and CDR2: SGHDT and YYEEEE. CDR3: CASSWGLAGFYEQFF. The CDR3 DNA is TGTGCCAGCAGCTGGGGACTAGCGGGTTTCTATGAGCAGTTCTTC.

The V and J genes are TRBV5-1 and TRBJ2-2, with 16 bases matching TRBD2. The J segment lost 3 bases and the V segment lost 4 bases, leaving 9 bases of the junction unmatched. CDR1 is SGHRS, CDR2 YFSETQ, per germline. The length of the CDR3 is 19 residues. This CDR3 is CASSMGLAGGPEDTGELFF. Written as DNA, the CDR3 is TGCGCCAGCAGCATGGGACTAGCGGGAGGGCCGGAGGACACCGGGGAGCTGTTTTTT.

A word on this clone: An end of the junction does not agree with germline; a read error may underlie this. The rearrangement joins TRBV5-8 to TRBJ1-3; D ambiguous. Germline V lookup: CDR1 SGHTS, CDR2 YDEGEE. The CDR3 is 16 residues long. The CDR3: CASSLDGRYSGNTIYF. CDR3 nucleotide sequence: TGTGCCAGCAGTTTGGACGGCAGATACTCTGGAAACACCATATATTTT.

The V gene is TRBV7-3, the J gene TRBJ2-3; TRBD2 aligns across 14 bases. Unmatched junction bases numbered 7, after V lost 6 bases and J lost 5 bases. Germline values: CDR1 SGHTA, CDR2 FQGTGA. This CDR3 spans 16 amino acids. Written as DNA, the CDR3 is TGTGCCAGCAGTACCGGACTAGCGGGAGGAGTAGATACGCAGTATTTT. Its translation is CASSTGLAGGVDTQYF.